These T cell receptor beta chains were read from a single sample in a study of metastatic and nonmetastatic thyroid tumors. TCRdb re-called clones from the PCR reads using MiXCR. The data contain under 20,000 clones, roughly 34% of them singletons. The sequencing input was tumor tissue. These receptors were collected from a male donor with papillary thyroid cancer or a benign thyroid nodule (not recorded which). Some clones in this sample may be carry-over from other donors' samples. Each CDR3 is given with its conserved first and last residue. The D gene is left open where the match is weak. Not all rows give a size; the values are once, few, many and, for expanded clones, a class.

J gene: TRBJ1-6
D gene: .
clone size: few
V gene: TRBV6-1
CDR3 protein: CASRDGNSPLHF
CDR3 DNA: TGTGCCAGCAGGGACGGAAATTCACCCCTCCACTTT

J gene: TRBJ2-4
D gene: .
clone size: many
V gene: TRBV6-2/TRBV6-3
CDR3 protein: CASSYAIFETKNIQYF
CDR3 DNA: TGTGCCAGCAGTTACGCGATATTCGAGACGAAAAACATTCAGTACTTC

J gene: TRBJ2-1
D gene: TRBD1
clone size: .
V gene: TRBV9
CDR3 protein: CASSVCRGQSSYNDQFF
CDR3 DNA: TGTGCCAGCAGCGTCTGTAGGGGGCAGAGCTCCTACAATGATCAGTTCTTC

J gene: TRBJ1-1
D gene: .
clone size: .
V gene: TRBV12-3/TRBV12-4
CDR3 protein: CASSSGDSRQDTEAVF
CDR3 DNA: TGCGCGAGCAGTTCAGGGGACTCCCGCCAAGACACTGAAGCTGTCTTT

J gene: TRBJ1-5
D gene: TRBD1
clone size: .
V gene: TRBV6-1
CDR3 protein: CASSRDRDKTQPQHF
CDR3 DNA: TGTGCCAGCAGTAGGGACAGGGATAAAACTCAGCCCCAGCATTTT

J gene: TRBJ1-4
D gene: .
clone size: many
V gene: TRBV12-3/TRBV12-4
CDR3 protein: CASSQTTPENEKLFF
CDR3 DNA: TGTGCCAGCAGTCAGACGACACCTGAGAATGAAAAACTGTTTTTT

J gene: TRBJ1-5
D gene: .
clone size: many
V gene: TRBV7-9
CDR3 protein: CASSFGQGGPQHF
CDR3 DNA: TGTGCCAGCAGCTTCGGGCAAGGGGGGCCCCAGCATTTT

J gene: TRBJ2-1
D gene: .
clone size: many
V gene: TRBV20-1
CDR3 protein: CSARDRDIYNEQFF
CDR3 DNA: TGCAGTGCTAGAGATAGGGATATCTACAATGAGCAGTTCTTC

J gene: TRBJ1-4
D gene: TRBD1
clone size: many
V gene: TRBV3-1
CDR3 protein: CASRGRTGGTNEKLFF
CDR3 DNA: TGTGCCAGCAGAGGCCGGACAGGGGGTACTAATGAAAAACTGTTTTTT

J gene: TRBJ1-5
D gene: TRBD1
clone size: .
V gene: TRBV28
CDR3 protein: CASSWGQGDAQPQHF
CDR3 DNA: TGTGCCAGCAGTTGGGGACAGGGAGATGCTCAGCCCCAGCATTTT

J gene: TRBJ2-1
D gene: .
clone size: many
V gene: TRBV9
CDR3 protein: CASSVGQQNEQFF
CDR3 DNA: TGTGCCAGCAGCGTAGGCCAGCAGAATGAGCAGTTCTTC

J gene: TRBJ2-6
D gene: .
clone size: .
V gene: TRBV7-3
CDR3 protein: CASSLNGGGRYSGANVLTF
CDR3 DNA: TGTGCCAGCAGCTTAAATGGGGGAGGAAGATACTCTGGGGCCAACGTCCTGACTTTC

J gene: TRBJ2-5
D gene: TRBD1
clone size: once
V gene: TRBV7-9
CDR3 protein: CASSLSTGEETQYF
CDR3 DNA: TGTGCCAGCAGCTTATCAACAGGGGAAGAGACCCAGTACTTC

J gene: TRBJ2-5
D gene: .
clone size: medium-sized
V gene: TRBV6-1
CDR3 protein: CASSAVKETQYF
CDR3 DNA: TGTGCCAGCAGTGCTGTAAAAGAGACCCAGTACTTC

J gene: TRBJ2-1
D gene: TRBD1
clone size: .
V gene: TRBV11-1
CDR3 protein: CASSVEGQANNEQFF
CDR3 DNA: TGTGCCAGCAGCGTAGAGGGACAGGCCAACAATGAGCAGTTCTTC

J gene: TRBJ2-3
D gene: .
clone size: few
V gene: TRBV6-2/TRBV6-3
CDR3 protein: CASSFGGPTETQSF
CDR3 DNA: TGTGCCAGCAGTTTCGGAGGGCCCACAGAGACGCAGTCTTTT

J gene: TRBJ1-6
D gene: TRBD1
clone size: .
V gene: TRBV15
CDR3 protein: CATSIGQGNSPLHF
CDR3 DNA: TGTGCCACCAGCATAGGACAGGGAAACTCACCCCTCCACTTT

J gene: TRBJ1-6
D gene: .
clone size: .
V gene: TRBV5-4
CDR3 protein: CASSFYRQGIDSPLHF
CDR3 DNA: TGTGCCAGCAGCTTTTATCGGCAGGGGATCGATTCACCCCTCCACTTT

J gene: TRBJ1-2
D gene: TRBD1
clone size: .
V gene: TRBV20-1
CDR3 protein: CSAVPRDRDYGYTF
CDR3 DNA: TGCAGTGCGGTCCCCCGGGACAGAGACTATGGCTACACCTTC

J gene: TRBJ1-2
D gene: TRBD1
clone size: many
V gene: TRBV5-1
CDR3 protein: CASSKDRGLGGYTF
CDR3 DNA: TGCGCCAGCAGTAAGGACAGGGGGTTAGGCGGCTACACCTTC

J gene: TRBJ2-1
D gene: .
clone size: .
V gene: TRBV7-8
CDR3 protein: CASSLATVYNEQFF
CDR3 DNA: TGTGCCAGCAGCTTAGCGACGGTCTACAATGAGCAGTTCTTC

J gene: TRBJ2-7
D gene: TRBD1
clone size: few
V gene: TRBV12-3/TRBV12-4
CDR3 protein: CASSPGQGFYEQYF
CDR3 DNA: TGTGCCAGCAGTCCGGGACAGGGGTTTTACGAGCAGTACTTC

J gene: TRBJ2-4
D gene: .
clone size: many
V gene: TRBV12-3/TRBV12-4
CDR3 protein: CASSLREYIQYF
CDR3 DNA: TGTGCCAGCAGCTTAAGGGAGTACATTCAGTACTTC

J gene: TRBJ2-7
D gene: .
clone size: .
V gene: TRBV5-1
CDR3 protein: CASSLGHRDIRYEQYF
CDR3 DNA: TGCGCCAGCAGCTTGGGACACCGTGACATACGCTACGAGCAGTACTTC

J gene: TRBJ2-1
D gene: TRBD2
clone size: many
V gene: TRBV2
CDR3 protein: CASWGLRNNEQFF
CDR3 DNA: TGTGCCAGCTGGGGACTACGGAACAATGAGCAGTTCTTC

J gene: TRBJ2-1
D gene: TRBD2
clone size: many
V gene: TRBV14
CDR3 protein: CASSRHAGGALRNNEQFF
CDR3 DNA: TGTGCCAGCAGCCGCCACGCCGGGGGGGCTCTCCGGAACAATGAGCAGTTCTTC

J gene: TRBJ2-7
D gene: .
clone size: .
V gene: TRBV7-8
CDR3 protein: CASTARGREYEQYF
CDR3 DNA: TGTGCCAGCACCGCCCGAGGCAGGGAATACGAGCAGTACTTC

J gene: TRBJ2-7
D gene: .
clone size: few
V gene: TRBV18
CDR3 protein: CASSPPSSYEQYF
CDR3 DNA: TGTGCCAGCTCACCACCTAGCTCCTACGAGCAGTACTTC

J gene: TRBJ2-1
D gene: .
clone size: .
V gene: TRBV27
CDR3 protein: CASSLSLVGANEQFF
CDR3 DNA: TGTGCCAGCAGCTTATCCCTGGTGGGAGCCAATGAGCAGTTCTTC

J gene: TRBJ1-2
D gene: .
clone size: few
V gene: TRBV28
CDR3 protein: CASSLFQRGDGYTF
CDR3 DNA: TGTGCCAGCAGTTTATTTCAACGAGGGGATGGCTACACCTTC

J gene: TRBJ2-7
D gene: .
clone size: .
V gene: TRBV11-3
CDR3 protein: CASSLDTWGYDQYF
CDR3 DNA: TGTGCCAGCAGCTTAGATACATGGGGCTACGATCAGTACTTC

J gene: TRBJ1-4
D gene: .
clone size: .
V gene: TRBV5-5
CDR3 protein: CASSLGGQGNEKLFF
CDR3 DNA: TGTGCCAGCAGCTTGGGAGGCCAGGGTAATGAAAAACTGTTTTTT

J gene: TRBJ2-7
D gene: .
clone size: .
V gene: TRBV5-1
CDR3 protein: CASSSRTDTYEQYF
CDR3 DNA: TGCGCCAGCAGCTCAAGGACAGATACCTACGAGCAGTACTTC

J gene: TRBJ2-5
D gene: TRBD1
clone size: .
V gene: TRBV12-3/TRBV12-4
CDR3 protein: CASRPGAGQVSETQYF
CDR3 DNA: TGTGCCAGCAGGCCTGGGGCGGGACAGGTGAGTGAGACCCAGTACTTC

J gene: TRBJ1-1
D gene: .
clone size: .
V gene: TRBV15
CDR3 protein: CATSNPSGPTNTEAFF
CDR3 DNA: TGTGCCACCAGCAACCCCTCAGGGCCCACGAACACTGAAGCTTTCTTT

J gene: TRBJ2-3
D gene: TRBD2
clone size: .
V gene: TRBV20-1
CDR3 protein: CSARRQREGTDTQYF
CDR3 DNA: TGCAGTGCTAGGCGCCAGCGGGAGGGGACAGATACGCAGTATTTT

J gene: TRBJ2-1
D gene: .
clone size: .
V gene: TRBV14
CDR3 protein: CASSQGGWVVRVLNEQFF
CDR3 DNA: TGTGCCAGCAGCCAAGGGGGCTGGGTGGTCAGGGTTTTGAATGAGCAGTTCTTC

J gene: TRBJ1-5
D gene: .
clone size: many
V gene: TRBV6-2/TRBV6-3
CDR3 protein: CASSLRVRLGLNQPQHF
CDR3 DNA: TGTGCCAGCAGTTTGAGGGTCAGGTTAGGACTCAATCAGCCCCAGCATTTT

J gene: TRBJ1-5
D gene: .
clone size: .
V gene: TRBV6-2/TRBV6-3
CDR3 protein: CASSDWDTSNQPQHF
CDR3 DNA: TGTGCCAGCAGTGACTGGGACACCTCCAATCAGCCCCAGCATTTT

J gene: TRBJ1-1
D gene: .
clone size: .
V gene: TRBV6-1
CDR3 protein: CASSEETGSEAFF
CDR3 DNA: TGTGCCAGCAGTGAAGAGACAGGTTCTGAAGCTTTCTTT

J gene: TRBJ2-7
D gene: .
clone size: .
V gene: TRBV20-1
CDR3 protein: CSASGDTAQHEQYF
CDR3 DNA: TGCAGTGCTAGTGGTGACACCGCCCAACACGAGCAGTACTTC

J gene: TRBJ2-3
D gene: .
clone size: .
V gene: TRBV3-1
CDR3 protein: CASSQKDTQYF
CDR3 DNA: TGTGCCAGCAGCCAAAAAGATACGCAGTATTTT